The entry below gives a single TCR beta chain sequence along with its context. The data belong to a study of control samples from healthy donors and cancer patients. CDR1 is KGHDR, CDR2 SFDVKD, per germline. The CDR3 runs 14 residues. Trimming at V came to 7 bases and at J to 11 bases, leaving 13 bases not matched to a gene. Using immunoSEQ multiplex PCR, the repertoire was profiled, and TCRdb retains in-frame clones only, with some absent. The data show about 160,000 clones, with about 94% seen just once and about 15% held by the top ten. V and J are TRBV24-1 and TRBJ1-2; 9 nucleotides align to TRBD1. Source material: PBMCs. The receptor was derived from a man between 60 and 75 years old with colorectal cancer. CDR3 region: CATREGGQGGVYTF. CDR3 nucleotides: TGTGCCACCAGGGAGGGGGGACAGGGAGGCGTTTACACCTTC.